These T cell receptor beta chains were read from a single sample in a study of blood T cells in healthy people across ages. TCRdb reprocessed the 5' RACE reads via MiXCR and lists one record per CDR3 protein. The sample shows about 970,000 distinct CDR3 sequences, roughly half of them seen only once. The material sequenced was blood. The receptors were gathered from a woman aged 60-75 years in good health. Each CDR3 is given with its conserved first and last residue. Each record gives: clone size, J gene, CDR3 length, V gene, D gene, CDR3 DNA, CDR3 protein. D genes are given only for firm matches. Not every row has a clone size; where given, it reads once, few, many or a size class.

>NA|TRBJ2-7|14|TRBV3-1|TRBD2
TGTGCCAGCAGCCAAATACTAGCGGTATCCGAGCAGTACTTC
CASSQILAVSEQYF
>NA|TRBJ2-1|14|TRBV20-1|TRBD1
TGCAGTGCTAACCTCAGGGGGAAGAACAATGAGCAGTTCTTC
CSANLRGKNNEQFF
>NA|TRBJ2-3|14|TRBV20-1|TRBD2
TGCAGTGCTAGATTACTAGCGGGACCGACTACGCAGTATTTT
CSARLLAGPTTQYF
>few|TRBJ2-3|14|TRBV7-2|NA
TGTGCCAGTTTCCTCCGGGATGTAAGGGATACGCAGTATTTT
CASFLRDVRDTQYF
>NA|TRBJ1-2|12|TRBV25-1|NA
TGTGCCAGCAGTCTACAGGGTATAGTCTACACCTTC
CASSLQGIVYTF
>NA|TRBJ1-2|14|TRBV4-2|NA
TGTGCCAGCAGCCAATCGACAGGCAACTATGGCTACACCTTC
CASSQSTGNYGYTF
>few|TRBJ2-7|13|TRBV7-2|TRBD1
TGTGCCAGCGCCGACTCAGGGGGCTACGAGCAGTACTTC
CASADSGGYEQYF
>NA|TRBJ1-6|16|TRBV25-1|NA
TGTGCCAGCAGTGTAAACAGCCCACTGGTGGATTCACCCCCCCACTTT
CASSVNSPLVDSPPHF
>NA|TRBJ1-1|14|TRBV6-2/TRBV6-3|NA
TGTGCCAGCAGTTACCGGGTTTTGACCACTGAAGCTTTCTTT
CASSYRVLTTEAFF
>NA|TRBJ2-5|15|TRBV7-9|TRBD2
TGTGCCAGCAGCTTGAGGCGGGAGAGGGAAGAGACCCAGTACTTC
CASSLRREREETQYF
>NA|TRBJ2-7|15|TRBV12-3/TRBV12-4|NA
TGTGCCAGCACCTCCTGGCAGGACCCTACCTACGAGCAGTACTTC
CASTSWQDPTYEQYF
>NA|TRBJ2-5|16|TRBV24-1|TRBD2
TGTGCCACCAGTGATTTGAAAGCGGGAGACCAAGAGACCCAGTACTTC
CATSDLKAGDQETQYF
>NA|TRBJ2-3|18|TRBV12-3/TRBV12-4|TRBD2
TGTGCCAGCAGTTCCAATCGGGGACTAGCGGGAGGTGGAGATACGCAGTATTTT
CASSSNRGLAGGGDTQYF
>NA|TRBJ2-7|13|TRBV20-1|TRBD2
TGCAGTGCTGTTAGCGGGAGCAAGGACGAGCAGTACTTC
CSAVSGSKDEQYF
>NA|TRBJ2-3|15|TRBV6-2/TRBV6-3|NA
TGTGCCAGCAGTCGTGATTGGGGTTCCACAGATACGCAGTATTTT
CASSRDWGSTDTQYF
>NA|TRBJ1-5|15|TRBV5-1|NA
TGCGCCAGCAGCCCCGTCCCCGGGGCGAGGCAGCCCCAGCATTTT
CASSPVPGARQPQHF
>few|TRBJ2-5|16|TRBV7-9|NA
TGTGCCAGCAGCCCCAGACCTCATAATCGACAAGAGACCCAGTACTTC
CASSPRPHNRQETQYF
>NA|TRBJ2-1|13|TRBV27|TRBD1
TGTGCCAGCAGCCGACAGGGGTTCGGTGAGCAGTTCTTC
CASSRQGFGEQFF
>few|TRBJ2-7|14|TRBV27|TRBD1
TGTGCCAGTTCGCCGGGACAGGTCGCCTACGAGCAGTACTTC
CASSPGQVAYEQYF
>NA|TRBJ2-3|12|TRBV20-1|NA
TGCAGTGCTAGAGATATCGGGACTTGGCAGTATTTT
CSARDIGTWQYF
>NA|TRBJ2-7|16|TRBV12-3/TRBV12-4|NA
TGTGCCAGCAGTTTGGGGGACGGCCCGAGCTCCTACGAGCAGTACTTC
CASSLGDGPSSYEQYF
>NA|TRBJ2-5|14|TRBV20-1|NA
TGCAGTGCTAGAGATTCGGCTACCCAAGAGACCCAGTACTTC
CSARDSATQETQYF
>NA|TRBJ2-5|15|TRBV7-2|TRBD2
TGTGCCAGCAGCTTAGTCCGGGGGGGGAGGGAGACCCAGTACTTC
CASSLVRGGRETQYF
>NA|TRBJ2-1|15|TRBV7-2|NA
TGTGCCAGCAGCTTAGACGCGGGGAACTACAATGAGCAGTTCTTC
CASSLDAGNYNEQFF
>NA|TRBJ2-1|15|TRBV6-5|TRBD1
TGTGCCAGCATTTTAGGTCCGGGACAGGGGTATGAGCAGTTCTTC
CASILGPGQGYEQFF
>few|TRBJ1-2|15|TRBV4-3|NA
TGCGCCAGCAGCCAAGGGAAAAGGTTGGACTATGGCTACACCTTC
CASSQGKRLDYGYTF
>NA|TRBJ1-4|15|TRBV6-1|NA
TGTGCCAGCAGGTATACCCCCGGATCAAATGAAAAACTGTTTTTT
CASRYTPGSNEKLFF